This T cell receptor (beta chain) was obtained from a study of TIL therapy for anti-PD-1-resistant metastatic lung cancer. Study at large: A few tumors were EGFR-mutant and two were ALK-rearranged. Median tumor mutation burden was under 1.9 mutations per megabase.

CDR3 size: 16 residues. Germline CDR1 MNHNS, CDR2 SASEGT. Trimming cost V 2 bases and J 6 bases, with 20 bases left between them. The immunoSEQ assay was v3. Survey-level samples got 2 million or so read pairs; deep-level samples got roughly 5-6.5 million. TCRdb's table, derived via immunoSEQ multiplex PCR, lists solely in-frame clones and lacks some. The table has approximately 50,000 clones, 80% to 90% seen once. Time point meaning: pre-treatment sample, taken before nivolumab and TIL therapy. The rearrangement links TRBV6-1 to TRBJ2-7; weak D call: TRBD2 (7 bases). The sequence was collected from a person aged 25-85 years with non-small cell lung cancer. The sample in question was blood, obtained at baseline. The CDR3 sequence is CASSEWGGQGGFEQYF. The CDR3 region has the DNA TGTGCCAGCAGTGAATGGGGGGGGCAGGGAGGCTTCGAGCAGTACTTC.